The 27 T cell receptor beta chains listed next were all sequenced from one sample in a study of regulatory T cells in long-lasting Graves disease. Libraries of TCR beta came from iRepertoire HTBI primers plus Arm-PCR of CDR3 regions. TCRdb called the multiplex PCR reads again in MiXCR, with one record for every CDR3 protein. This table has some 320,000 distinct CDR3 sequences, 15% to 20% appearing once. Time point of the sample: newly diagnosed GD, antithyroid drugs for less than 3 months. PBMCs provided the RNA from which the TCR library was made. Sequenced material: peripheral blood mononuclear cells (PBMCs), taken at new diagnosis, from a patient treated with antithyroid drugs. All receptors come from a female donor with Graves disease.

This clonotype was detected a few times. The CDR3 is CASSPTSGTGGGWQPQHF. The CDR3 region has the DNA TGTGCCAGTAGCCCTACCTCCGGGACAGGGGGCGGGTGGCAGCCCCAGCATTTT. This chain uses TRBV19 with TRBJ1-5, with 12 bases identical to TRBD1. This CDR3 spans 18 amino acids. Trimming removed 6 bases from V and 7 bases from J; junction bases left unmatched: 16. The germline V gene encodes CDR1 LNHDA and CDR2 SQIVND (reference sequence).

This clonotype was recorded at least ten times. The rearrangement joins TRBV7-9 to TRBJ2-3, with unresolved D. Per germline, CDR1 SEHNR and CDR2 FQNEAQ (reference sequence). CDR3 length: 13 residues. V was clipped by 7 bases and J by 2 bases, with 10 bases between them. CDR3 protein: CASTPSNTDTQYF. The CDR3 DNA reads as TGTGCCAGCACCCCTAGTAACACAGATACGCAGTATTTT.

This clonotype was seen many times. The chain couples TRBV27 to TRBJ2-7; no clear D. This CDR3 contains 14 residues. V was trimmed by 3 bases and J by 2 bases, leaving 11 bases between them. Germline V gene lookup returns CDR1 MNHEY and CDR2 SMNVEV (reference sequence). CDR3: CASSFVRSPYEQYF. The CDR3 bases are TGTGCCAGCAGTTTTGTCCGAAGCCCCTACGAGCAGTACTTC.

At least ten counts were recorded for this clonotype. The rearrangement joins TRBV6-1 to TRBJ1-6; D perhaps matches TRBD1 (6 bases). V was cut by 8 bases and J by 4 bases, with 6 bases left in between. The CDR3 sequence is 12 residues long. Germline values: CDR1 MNHNS, CDR2 SASEGT. CDR3 in DNA: TGTGCCAGCGGACAGTATAATTCACCCCTCCACTTT. It codes for CASGQYNSPLHF.

This clonotype was found a few times. This CDR3 is CASSSPRLAGNTGELFF. As DNA, the CDR3 is TGTGCCAGCAGTTCCCCCCGACTAGCGGGAAACACCGGGGAGCTGTTTTTT. The chain has TRBV28 and TRBJ2-2; 11 positions agree with TRBD2. Looked up from germline, CDR1 is MDHEN and CDR2 is SYDVKM. CDR3 length: 17 amino acids. Trimming at V came to 4 bases and at J to 2 bases, leaving 6 bases not matched to a gene. Looking up the rest from reference TRBV28 and TRBJ2-2 gives the full variable domain: DVKVTQSSRYLVKRTGEKVFLECVQDMDHENMFWYRQDPGLGLRLIYFSYDVKMKEKGDIPEGYSVSREKKERFSLILESASTNQTSMYLCASSSPRLAGNTGELFFGEGSRLTVL.

Of note for this clonotype: It may be a read error: a sequence one base away is much more abundant. In nucleotides, the CDR3 is TGTGCCAGCGGCGTAGACGTTTCCTACGAGCAGTACTTC. Translated: CASGVDVSYEQYF. V gene TRBV9 combines with J gene TRBJ2-7; D is unresolved. Germline CDR1 SGDLS, CDR2 YYNGEE. The CDR3 covers 13 residues.

Turning to this clonotype: A far larger clone is only one base removed, so a read error is likely. This chain links TRBV24-1 with TRBJ2-3, with D perhaps being TRBD1 or TRBD2 (6 bases each). With the DNA end fitting TRBJ2-7 better, the J assignment may be wrong. CDR3 length: 14 amino acids. Germline values: CDR1 KGHDR, CDR2 SFDVKD. The CDR3: CATSDLPGGTEQYF. CDR3 coding DNA: TGTGCCACCAGTGATTTGCCCGGGGGCACTGAGCAGTACTTC.

Note on this clonotype: The CDR3 carries no conserved terminal phenylalanine or tryptophan, so it likely arises from a read error. J is TRBJ2-2 and V is TRBV6-1; 12 bases are a match to TRBD2. V was clipped by 6 bases and J by 2 bases; unmatched bases: 4. Germline V gene lookup returns CDR1 MNHNS and CDR2 SASEGT. The CDR3 consists of 16 residues. The CDR3 region is CASSPLAGGNTGELFL. CDR3 DNA sequence: TGTGCCAGCAGCCCACTAGCGGGAGGCAACACCGGGGAGCTGTTTCTT.

In this sample, this clonotype turned up a few times. The chain links TRBV6-2 or TRBV6-3 to TRBJ2-3; 9 bases are shared with TRBD2. The CDR3 extends over 16 amino acids. CDR1 is MNHEY and CDR2 is SVGEGT in the germline V gene. J lost 5 bases, V lost 0 bases, and 6 bases had no gene match. CDR3 loop: CASSYSVAGVGDTQYF. In DNA form, the CDR3 reads TGTGCCAGCAGTTACTCCGTAGCGGGAGTGGGAGATACGCAGTATTTT.

This clonotype was seen many times. The chain couples TRBV5-1 to TRBJ1-5, with TRBD1 matching over 8 bases. CDR1 and CDR2 (germline): SGHRS, YFSETQ. The CDR3 has 15 residues. Losses at the gene ends were 2 bases for V and 2 bases for J; bases not matched to a gene: 3. In DNA form, the CDR3 reads TGCGCCAGCAGCTTTACGACAGGGGGCAATCAGCCCCAGCATTTT. This encodes CASSFTTGGNQPQHF.

The V call is TRBV28, the J call TRBJ2-5; D ambiguous. The CDR3 length is 16 residues. In germline, CDR1 is MDHEN, CDR2 SYDVKM. V lost 5 bases to trimming and J lost 0 bases, with 16 bases between them. The CDR3 DNA reads as TGTGCCAGCAGTGATCCCCGGCGGTCTAACCAAGAGACCCAGTACTTC. It specifies CASSDPRRSNQETQYF.

There are many counts of this clonotype. The chain links TRBV18 to TRBJ2-5, with 11 bases fitting TRBD1. The germline V gene has CDR1 KGHSH and CDR2 LQKENI. This CDR3 has 15 amino acids. The V gene end was trimmed by 3 bases and the J gene end by 6 bases; junction bases not matched to a gene: 6. The CDR3 reads CASSPGQGALKTQYF. DNA for the CDR3: TGTGCCAGCTCACCCGGACAGGGGGCTTTGAAGACCCAGTACTTC. The full variable domain, its missing parts supplied by reference TRBV18 and TRBJ2-5, is NAGVMQNPRHLVRRRGQEARLRCSPMKGHSHVYWYRQLPEEGLKFMVYLQKENIIDESGMPKERFSAEFPKEGPSILRIQQVVRGDSAAYFCASSPGQGALKTQYFGPGTRLLVL.

In this sample, this clonotype turned up a few times. The rearrangement links TRBV18 to TRBJ2-5; TRBD1 agrees at 9 bases. The V and J ends lost 4 bases and 4 bases, in that order; junction bases with no gene match: 4. CDR1 is KGHSH and CDR2 is LQKENI in the germline V gene. The CDR3 spans 14 residues. CDR3 in DNA: TGTGCCAGCTCACAGAGACAGGGGGGAGAGACCCAGTACTTC. It translates to CASSQRQGGETQYF.

This clonotype was picked up many times. This sequence joins TRBV19 and TRBJ2-7; possibly TRBD2 for D (6 bases). The V gene's germline CDR1 is LNHDA and CDR2 SQIVND (reference sequence). The length of the CDR3 is 13 residues. Trimming pared 9 bases from V and 5 bases from J, leaving 17 bases between. CDR3 protein: CASAGLGTDEQYF. The CDR3 DNA sequence: TGTGCCAGCGCGGGACTTGGAACGGACGAGCAGTACTTC.

A few counts support this clonotype. V is TRBV4-2 and J is TRBJ1-3; a weak D match, TRBD1 (5 bases). This CDR3 comprises 15 residues. The V end lost 0 bases, the J end lost 7 bases, and 13 bases lay between the germline ends. The germline CDR1 and CDR2 sequences are LGHNA and YNFKEQ. CDR3 bases: TGTGCCAGCAGCCAAGATGGGGCAGGGTGGAACACCATATATTTT. This encodes CASSQDGAGWNTIYF.

This clonotype was picked up many times. The rearrangement uses TRBV11-3 and TRBJ1-2; the match to TRBD1 covers 7 bases. V lost 0 bases to trimming and J lost 6 bases; unmatched junction nucleotides: 16. Germline lookup yields CDR1 SGHNT and CDR2 YENEEA. The CDR3 runs to 18 residues. The DNA for the CDR3 is TGTGCCAGCAGCTTAGAGGAGGTAGGCAGCAGGGGGTACGATGGCTACACCTTC. It translates to CASSLEEVGSRGYDGYTF.

At least ten counts were recorded for this clonotype. V is TRBV2 and J is TRBJ2-1; D ambiguous. Germline V gene lookup returns CDR1 SNHLY and CDR2 FYNNEI. This CDR3 comprises 13 residues. Trimming took 6 bases from V and 4 from J, leaving 10 bases between them. CDR3 DNA: TGTGCCAGCAGCTCGGACGCTTACAATGAGCAGTTCTTC. It translates to CASSSDAYNEQFF. The whole variable domain, filled in from reference TRBV2 and TRBJ2-1, reads EPEVTQTPSHQVTQMGQEVILRCVPISNHLYFYWYRQILGQKVEFLVSFYNNEISEKSEIFDDQFSVERPDGSNFTLKIRSTKLEDSAMYFCASSSDAYNEQFFGPGTRLTVL.

This chain's CDR3 is CSARDPSGRLRGYEQYF. CDR3 nucleotide sequence: TGCAGTGCTAGAGATCCTAGCGGGAGGCTCAGGGGATACGAGCAGTACTTC. V is TRBV20-1 and J is TRBJ2-7; 11 positions match TRBD2. Per germline, CDR1 DFQATT and CDR2 SNEGSKA (reference sequence). V shed 0 bases and J 4 bases; nucleotides not matched to a gene: 11. The CDR3 has 17 residues.

This clonotype was seen repeatedly, ten times or more. The chain is built from TRBV12-3 or TRBV12-4 and TRBJ1-2; TRBD1 agrees at 8 bases. There are 13 residues in the CDR3. The V and J ends lost 5 bases and 8 bases, in that order; junction bases with no gene match: 7. For the CDR3, the DNA is TGTGCCAGCAGTCCCCAGGGGGCTAGGGGCTACACCTTC. Its translation is CASSPQGARGYTF.

On this clonotype itself: It differs at one base from a far larger clone, so likely a read error. This chain connects TRBV7-8 to TRBJ1-5; TRBD1 might be the D (5 bases). Germline V gene data show CDR1 as SGHVS and CDR2 as FQNEAQ. The CDR3 covers 15 residues. Trimming took off 3 bases at V and 4 bases at J, with 13 bases between the two ends. The CDR3 spells CASSFDSKLNQPQHF. The DNA of the CDR3 is TGTGCCAGCAGCTTCGACAGCAAGCTTAATCAGCCCCAGCATTTT. Full variable domain (missing parts from reference TRBV7-8 and TRBJ1-5): GAGVSQSPRYKVAKRGQDVALRCDPISGHVSLFWYQQALGQGPEFLTYFQNEAQLDKSGLPSDRFFAERPEGSVSTLKIQRTQQEDSAVYLCASSFDSKLNQPQHFGDGTRLSIL.

J is TRBJ2-1 and V is TRBV20-1, with D tentatively TRBD2 (6 bases). The CDR3 extends over 15 amino acids. V lost 2 bases and J 4 bases, leaving 15 bases between the germline ends. Germline V gene data show CDR1 as DFQATT and CDR2 as SNEGSKA (reference sequence). DNA of the CDR3: TGCAGTGCTAGACTGGCGGGAAGGTCATACAATGAGCAGTTCTTC. It codes for CSARLAGRSYNEQFF.

With regard to this clonotype: The junction departs from germline at one end; a sequencing error may be responsible. J is TRBJ1-2 and V is TRBV2; a weak D match, TRBD1 (6 bases). CDR1 is SNHLY and CDR2 is FYNNEI in the germline V gene. The CDR3 is made up of 15 amino acids. The CDR3 protein is CASSLQQGFFYGYTF. Here the CDR3 DNA reads TGCGCCAGCAGCCTTCAGCAGGGGTTTTTTTATGGCTACACCTTC.

This clonotype was observed many times. This CDR3 is CATGRGDEQFF. CDR3 sequence (DNA): TGTGCCACCGGCAGGGGAGATGAGCAGTTCTTC. This rearrangement joins TRBV24-1 to TRBJ2-1, with D possibly matching TRBD1 (6 bases). The ends were cut back, 9 bases at V and 8 bases at J, with 10 bases in the middle. CDR1 is KGHDR, CDR2 SFDVKD, per germline. The CDR3 extends over 11 amino acids.

This clonotype showed up many times. The CDR3 sequence: CASSSGTRAYEQYF. In DNA form, the CDR3 reads TGTGCCAGCAGCTCCGGGACTAGGGCCTACGAGCAGTACTTC. This chain connects TRBV7-9 to TRBJ2-7; 8 bases fit TRBD2. Unmatched junction bases numbered 4, after V lost 4 bases and J lost 2 bases. This CDR3 is built from 14 residues. Germline-derived CDR1 and CDR2 are SEHNR and FQNEAQ (reference sequence).

This clonotype was observed a handful of times. The chain links TRBV2 to TRBJ2-1; the D gene is possibly TRBD1 (5 bases). The CDR3 consists of 13 residues. V was cut by 11 bases and J by 8 bases, with 19 bases left in between. Germline CDR1 and CDR2: SNHLY and FYNNEI. The CDR3 sequence is CAGRRLEGDEQFF. The CDR3 nucleotides read TGTGCCGGACGTCGTCTAGAAGGGGATGAGCAGTTCTTC.

This clonotype was counted ten times or more. This chain uses TRBV7-2 with TRBJ2-2, with D possibly called TRBD1 or TRBD2 (6 bases each). CDR3 size: 17 residues. In germline, CDR1 is SGHTA, CDR2 FQGNSA. V lost 5 bases and J lost 3, with 19 bases in between. CDR3 loop: CASSQGARGLHTGELFF. CDR3 DNA sequence: TGTGCCAGCAGCCAGGGTGCCCGGGGGCTGCACACCGGGGAGCTGTTTTTT.

This clonotype has at least ten counts. The chain is built from TRBV6-9 and TRBJ2-1, with 9 nucleotides matching TRBD2. J gave up 8 bases and V 4 bases, and 15 bases lay outside the gene matches. The CDR3 extends over 17 amino acids. Germline CDR1 reads MNHGY; CDR2 reads SVAAGI. Here the CDR3 DNA reads TGTGCCAGCAGTTCCACTCGACGTAGCGGGAGTACCCATGAGCAGTTCTTC. This encodes CASSSTRRSGSTHEQFF.